These T cell receptor beta chains were read from a single sample in a study of OX40 agonist ivuxolimab in advanced cancers. Sequenced by immunoSEQ multiplex PCR; TCRdb stores in-frame clones only, minus some. The table shows about 29,000 clones, with approximately 91% occurring only once. The sample here was CD4+ or CD8+ T cells sorted from blood, taken in a trial of the OX40 agonist ivuxolimab. The receptors were sampled from an adult with an advanced solid tumor such as melanoma, head and neck, liver or kidney cancer. Each CDR3 is given with its conserved first and last residue. The D gene is left open where the match is weak. Clone size is not always given. Where it is, it says once, few, many or a class for expanded clones.

J,V,size,D,CDR3,DNA
TRBJ2-7,TRBV2,.,.,CASKRGTYEQYF,TGTGCCAGCAAACGGGGGACCTACGAGCAGTACTTC
TRBJ2-3,TRBV7-3,.,.,CASSRGRSTDTQYF,TGTGCCAGCAGCCGGGGGCGAAGCACAGATACGCAGTATTTT
TRBJ2-2,TRBV9,.,.,CASSAGPGGELFF,TGTGCCAGCAGTGCCGGGCCAGGGGGGGAGCTGTTTTTT
TRBJ2-7,TRBV11-3,.,TRBD2,CASSPPASGRAYEQYF,TGTGCCAGCAGCCCACCCGCTAGCGGGAGGGCATACGAGCAGTACTTC
TRBJ2-1,TRBV5-4,once,TRBD2,CASSLNSGSISEQFF,TGTGCCAGCAGCTTGAATAGCGGGAGTATCAGTGAGCAGTTCTTC
TRBJ2-3,TRBV11-2,.,TRBD1,CASSLVKDRGHTDTQYF,TGTGCCAGCAGCTTAGTTAAGGACAGGGGACACACAGATACGCAGTATTTT
TRBJ1-3,TRBV10-1,.,.,CASSESFGTSGNTIYF,TGCGCCAGCAGTGAGTCTTTCGGGACCTCTGGAAACACCATATATTTT
TRBJ2-2,TRBV27,.,TRBD2,CASSIAGGVAGELFF,TGTGCCAGCAGCATAGCGGGAGGCGTGGCCGGGGAGCTGTTTTTT
TRBJ2-1,TRBV6-5,.,.,CASSSTLGSYNEQFF,TGTGCCAGCAGTTCAACCCTGGGGTCCTACAATGAGCAGTTCTTC
TRBJ2-6,TRBV19,.,.,CASSLRDTASGANVLTF,TGTGCCAGTAGTCTCCGGGACACCGCCTCTGGGGCCAACGTCCTGACTTTC
TRBJ2-7,TRBV2,.,.,CASSEERLSYEQYF,TGTGCCAGCAGTGAAGAGCGGCTCTCCTACGAGCAGTACTTC
TRBJ1-2,TRBV6-5,.,TRBD1,CASSYSQGAEYGYTF,TGTGCCAGCAGTTACAGCCAGGGGGCCGAATATGGCTACACCTTC
TRBJ1-2,TRBV11-1,.,.,CASSFEERNYGYTF,TGTGCCAGCAGCTTCGAGGAAAGAAACTATGGCTACACCTTC
TRBJ2-7,TRBV7-9,.,TRBD1,CASSPPGGSYEQYF,TGTGCCAGCAGCCCCCCAGGGGGCTCTTACGAGCAGTACTTC
TRBJ1-1,TRBV11-2,.,.,CASRVGPQTEAFF,TGTGCCAGCAGAGTAGGGCCCCAGACGGAAGCTTTCTTT
TRBJ2-3,TRBV13,.,.,CASSLGSTDTQYF,TGTGCCAGCAGCTTAGGCTCCACAGATACGCAGTATTTT
TRBJ2-7,TRBV11-1,once,.,CASSLAGAVSSYEQYF,TGTGCCAGCAGCTTAGCTGGGGCGGTGTCGTCCTACGAGCAGTACTTC
TRBJ2-7,TRBV29-1,.,.,CSAGTEDGIHYEQYF,TGCAGCGCGGGAACCGAGGACGGAATCCACTACGAGCAGTACTTC
TRBJ2-7,TRBV1,.,.,CTSITGTSGGPPYEQYF,TGCACCAGCATCACCGGGACTAGCGGGGGGCCCCCCTACGAGCAGTACTTC
TRBJ2-1,TRBV5-4,.,.,CASSLGSGVLGNEQFF,TGTGCCAGCAGCTTGGGGTCGGGAGTTCTTGGGAATGAGCAGTTCTTC
TRBJ1-1,TRBV7-9,once,.,CASRPGRDTEAFF,TGTGCCAGCAGACCGGGACGGGACACTGAAGCTTTCTTT
TRBJ2-7,TRBV4-1,.,.,CASSQVGSSEGYEQYF,TGCGCCAGCAGCCAAGTCGGATCTAGCGAAGGCTACGAGCAGTACTTC
TRBJ2-7,TRBV7-8,.,.,CASSPDLSYEQYF,TGTGCCAGCAGCCCCGACCTATCCTACGAGCAGTACTTC
TRBJ2-1,TRBV27,.,TRBD2,CASSLFPRLAGGHPYNEQFF,TGTGCCAGCAGTTTATTCCCTCGACTAGCGGGGGGGCATCCCTACAATGAGCAGTTCTTC
TRBJ2-7,TRBV6-1,.,TRBD1,CASSEMQGAGEQYF,TGTGCCAGCAGTGAAATGCAGGGGGCTGGCGAGCAGTACTTC
TRBJ2-1,TRBV14,.,.,CASSQTNYNEQFF,TGTGCCAGCAGCCAGACTAATTACAATGAGCAGTTCTTC
TRBJ2-7,TRBV19,.,.,CASTPGYEQYF,TGTGCCAGTACGCCGGGTTACGAGCAGTACTTC
TRBJ2-7,TRBV7-6,.,.,CASSLGQHISYEQYF,TGTGCCAGCAGCTTAGGGCAACACATCTCCTACGAGCAGTACTTC
TRBJ2-1,TRBV28,.,TRBD2,CASTSVGGNEQFF,TGTGCCAGCACCTCCGTGGGGGGGAATGAGCAGTTCTTC
TRBJ2-7,TRBV28,.,.,CASSLPYYEQYF,TGTGCCAGCAGCCTCCCCTACTACGAGCAGTACTTC
TRBJ1-1,TRBV5-6,.,.,CASSFDRLQAFF,TGTGCCAGCAGCTTTGATCGACTACAAGCTTTCTTT